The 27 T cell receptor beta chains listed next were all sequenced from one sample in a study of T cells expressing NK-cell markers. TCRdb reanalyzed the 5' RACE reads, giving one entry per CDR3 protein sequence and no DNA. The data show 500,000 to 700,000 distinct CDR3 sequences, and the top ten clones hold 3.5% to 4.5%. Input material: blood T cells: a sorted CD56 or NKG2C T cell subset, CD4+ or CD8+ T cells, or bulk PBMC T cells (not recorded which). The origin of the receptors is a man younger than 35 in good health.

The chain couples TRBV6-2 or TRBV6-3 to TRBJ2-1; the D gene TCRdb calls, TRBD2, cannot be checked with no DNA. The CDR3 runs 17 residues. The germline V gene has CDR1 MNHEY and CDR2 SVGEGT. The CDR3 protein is CASSSTRPGGNYNEQFF.

CDR3: CARIVRGNEQFF. The rearrangement joins TRBV9 to TRBJ2-1; absent DNA, TCRdb's TRBD2 call cannot be checked. CDR1 is SGDLS, CDR2 YYNGEE, per germline. The CDR3 has 12 amino acids.

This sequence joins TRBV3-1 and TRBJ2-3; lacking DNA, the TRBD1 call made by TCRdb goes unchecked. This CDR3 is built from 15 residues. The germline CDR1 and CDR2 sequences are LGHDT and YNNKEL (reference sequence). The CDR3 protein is CASSPWDRVTDTQYF.

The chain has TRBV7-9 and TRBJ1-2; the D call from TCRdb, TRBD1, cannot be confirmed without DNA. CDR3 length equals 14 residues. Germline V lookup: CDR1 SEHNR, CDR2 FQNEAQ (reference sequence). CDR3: CASSVRTGPYGYTF. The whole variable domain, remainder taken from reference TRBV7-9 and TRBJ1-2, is DTGVSQNPRHKITKRGQNVTFRCDPISEHNRLYWYRQTLGQGPEFLTYFQNEAQLEKSRLLSDRFSAERPKGSFSTLEIQRTEQGDSAMYLCASSVRTGPYGYTFGSGTRLTVV.

This chain's CDR3 is CAIRVQGTETQYF. The chain employs TRBV10-3 and TRBJ2-5; TCRdb outputs TRBD1, but without DNA this stays unchecked. The CDR3 loop spans 13 amino acids. Germline assignment: CDR1 ENHRY and CDR2 SYGVKD.

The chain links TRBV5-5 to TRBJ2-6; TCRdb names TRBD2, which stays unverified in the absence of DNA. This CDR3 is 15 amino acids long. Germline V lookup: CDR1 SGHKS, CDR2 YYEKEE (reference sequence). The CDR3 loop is CASSPTRERPNVLTF.

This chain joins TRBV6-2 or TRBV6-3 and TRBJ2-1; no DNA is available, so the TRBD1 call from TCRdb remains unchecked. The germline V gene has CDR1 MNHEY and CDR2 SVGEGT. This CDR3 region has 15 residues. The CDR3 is CASRPNRGIYNEQFF.

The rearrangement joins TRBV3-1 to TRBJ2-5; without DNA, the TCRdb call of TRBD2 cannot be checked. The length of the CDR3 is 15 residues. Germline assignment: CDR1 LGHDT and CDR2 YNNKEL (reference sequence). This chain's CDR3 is CASSPQGRGSETQYF.

CDR3 protein: CASSIARTSGSSYEQYF. This chain connects TRBV11-2 to TRBJ2-7; TCRdb's assignment of TRBD2 cannot be checked, as there is no DNA. This CDR3 region has 17 residues. CDR1 is SGHAT and CDR2 is FQNNGV in the germline V gene.

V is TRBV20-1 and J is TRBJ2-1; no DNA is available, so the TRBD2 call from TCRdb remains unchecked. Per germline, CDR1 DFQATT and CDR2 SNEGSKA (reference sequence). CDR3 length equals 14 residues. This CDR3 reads CSARDGPPGSWQFF.

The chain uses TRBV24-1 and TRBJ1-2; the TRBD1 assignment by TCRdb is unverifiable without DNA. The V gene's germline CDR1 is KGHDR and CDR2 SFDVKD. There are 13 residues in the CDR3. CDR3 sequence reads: CATSPSGDYDYTF.

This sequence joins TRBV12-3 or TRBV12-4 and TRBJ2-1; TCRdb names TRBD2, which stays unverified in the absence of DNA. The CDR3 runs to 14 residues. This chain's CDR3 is CASKVASGSHGQFF.

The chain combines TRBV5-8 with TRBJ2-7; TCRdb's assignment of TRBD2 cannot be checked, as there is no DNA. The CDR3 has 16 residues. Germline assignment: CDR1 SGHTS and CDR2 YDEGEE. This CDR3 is CASKVIWGGVRHEQYF. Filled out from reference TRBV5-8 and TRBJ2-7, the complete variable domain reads EAGVTQSPTHLIKTRGQQATLRCSPISGHTSVYWYQQALGLGLQFLLWYDEGEERNRGNFPPRFSGRQFPNYSSELNVNALELEDSALYLCASKVIWGGVRHEQYFGPGTRLTVT.

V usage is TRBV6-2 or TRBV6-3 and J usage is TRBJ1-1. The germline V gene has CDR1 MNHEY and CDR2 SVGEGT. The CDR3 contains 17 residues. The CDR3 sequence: CASSYIWYPRGNTEAFF.

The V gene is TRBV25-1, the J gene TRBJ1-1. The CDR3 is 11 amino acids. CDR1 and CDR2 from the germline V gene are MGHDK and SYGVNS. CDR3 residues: CASSGKLGAFF.

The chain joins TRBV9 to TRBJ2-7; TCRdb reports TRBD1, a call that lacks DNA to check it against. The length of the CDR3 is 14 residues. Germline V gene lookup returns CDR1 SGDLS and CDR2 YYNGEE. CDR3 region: CASSYSQGPYEQYF.

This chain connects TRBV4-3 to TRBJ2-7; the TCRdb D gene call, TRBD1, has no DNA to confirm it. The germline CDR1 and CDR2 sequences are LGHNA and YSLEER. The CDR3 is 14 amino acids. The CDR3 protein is CASSQEVEGREQYF.

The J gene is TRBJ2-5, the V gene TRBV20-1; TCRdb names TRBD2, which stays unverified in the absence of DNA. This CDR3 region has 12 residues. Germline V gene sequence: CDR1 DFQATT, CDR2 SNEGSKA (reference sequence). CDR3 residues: CSPSGRKETQYF.

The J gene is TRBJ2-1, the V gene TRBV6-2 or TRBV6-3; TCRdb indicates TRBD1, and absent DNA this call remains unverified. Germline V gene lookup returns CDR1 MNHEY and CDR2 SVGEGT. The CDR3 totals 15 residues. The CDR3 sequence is CASSYPGGAGNEQFF.

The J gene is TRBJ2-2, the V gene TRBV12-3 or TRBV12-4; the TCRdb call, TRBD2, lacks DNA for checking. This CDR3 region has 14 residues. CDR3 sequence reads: CASILAGSPGELFF.

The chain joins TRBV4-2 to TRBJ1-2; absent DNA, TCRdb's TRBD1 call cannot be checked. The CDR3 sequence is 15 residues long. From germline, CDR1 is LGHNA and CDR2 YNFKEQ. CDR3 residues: CASSQDPRQGNGYTF.

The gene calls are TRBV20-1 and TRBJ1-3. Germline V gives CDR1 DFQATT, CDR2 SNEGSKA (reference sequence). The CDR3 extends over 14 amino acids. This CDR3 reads CSASDDSGGNTIYF.

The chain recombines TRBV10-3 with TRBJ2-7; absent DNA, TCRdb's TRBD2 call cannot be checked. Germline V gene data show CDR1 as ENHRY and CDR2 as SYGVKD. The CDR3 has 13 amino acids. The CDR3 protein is CAISDGTGDEQYF.

This CDR3 reads CASSQVGDTNEQFF. V usage is TRBV4-1 and J usage is TRBJ2-1; TCRdb outputs TRBD1, but without DNA this stays unchecked. The CDR3 has 14 residues. Germline values: CDR1 MGHRA, CDR2 YSYEKL.

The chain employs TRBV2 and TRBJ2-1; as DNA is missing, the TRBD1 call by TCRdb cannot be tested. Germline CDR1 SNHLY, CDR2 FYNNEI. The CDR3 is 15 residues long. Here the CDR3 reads CASRGGTGRYNEQFF. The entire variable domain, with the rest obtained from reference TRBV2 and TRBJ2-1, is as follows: EPEVTQTPSHQVTQMGQEVILRCVPISNHLYFYWYRQILGQKVEFLVSFYNNEISEKSEIFDDQFSVERPDGSNFTLKIRSTKLEDSAMYFCASRGGTGRYNEQFFGPGTRLTVL.

The CDR3 sequence: CASSPPSSGEQFF. V is TRBV18 and J is TRBJ2-1. CDR1 KGHSH and CDR2 LQKENI come from the germline V gene. There are 13 residues in the CDR3.

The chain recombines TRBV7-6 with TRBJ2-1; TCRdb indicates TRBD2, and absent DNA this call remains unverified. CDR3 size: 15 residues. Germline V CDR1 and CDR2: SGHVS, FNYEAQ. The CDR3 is CASSLVGPAEGEQFF. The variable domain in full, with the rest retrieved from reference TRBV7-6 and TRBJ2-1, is GAGVSQSPRYKVTKRGQDVALRCDPISGHVSLYWYRQALGQGPEFLTYFNYEAQQDKSGLPNDRFSAERPEGSISTLTIQRTEQRDSAMYRCASSLVGPAEGEQFFGPGTRLTVL.